The present T cell receptor beta chain was sequenced within a study of tumor-infiltrating lymphocytes in oesophageal squamous cell carcinoma (dated by TCRdb to the mid-2010s). Preparation of the library involved PCR. Data came from an Illumina HiSeq 2000. TCRdb took the public reads, trimmed them with fastp at Q25, ran MiXCR for clone calling and kept in-frame beta chains. For every CDR3 protein sequence, its rows merge into one entry that carries the most common genes and DNA. This sample gives 15,000 to 17,000 distinct CDR3 sequences in total; roughly 54% of them show up just once. The ten largest account for approximately 34% of the sample. Including cysteine and phenylalanine, the CDR3 has 15 amino acids. The only DNA kept is the CDR3, 45 bases in frame from the first base. CDR1 and CDR2, looked up from the germline V gene, are LGHNA and YSLEER. Turning to this clonotype: Its recognized antigen is unknown. No qualities accompany the bases; no much larger clone lies one base away.

The rearranged chain carries TRBV4-3 and TRBJ2-1; no D gene is confidently identified. The tail of the sequence fits TRBJ2-7 better, so the J call may be wrong. Sequenced: esophageal tumor tissue. The source of this sequence is a female donor with esophageal squamous cell carcinoma. The CDR3 amino acid sequence is: CASSQGTPGGYEQYF. Read as DNA, the sequence is TGCGCCAGCAGCCAAGGGACCCCCGGTGGGTACGAGCAGTACTTC.